One and the same sample provided the 6 T cell receptor beta chains below, sequenced in a study of Ad26.COV2.S vaccination and SARS-CoV-2 variants. Data came from immunoSEQ multiplex PCR; TCRdb stores just in-frame clones and leaves some out. Of approximately 460,000 clones listed, about 88% are singletons. Noted treatment: roughly 18 received Ad26.COV2.S at low or high dose, single or two shots; about 5 received placebo; per-sample allocation not given. Vaccine and placebo recipients were sampled on day 63 after the first injection. The sequencing here drew on peripheral blood, taken in a trial of Ad26.COV2.S vaccine versus placebo. The origin of the receptors is a person between 18 and 59 years old who received the Ad26.COV2.S COVID-19 vaccine or a placebo.

CDR3 residues: CASLPRTGSSYEQYF. The DNA of the CDR3 is TGTGCCAGCTTGCCGAGGACAGGGAGCTCCTACGAGCAGTACTTC. V and J are TRBV16 and TRBJ2-7, with 8 nucleotides matching TRBD1. The V and J ends lost 8 bases and 0 bases, in that order; junction bases with no gene match: 9. This CDR3 comprises 15 residues. The germline CDR1 and CDR2 sequences are KGHSY and FQNENV.

This clone has only a few counts. This chain uses TRBV7-3 with TRBJ1-2, with D maybe TRBD1 (5 bases). V was trimmed by 5 bases and J by 6 bases, leaving 16 bases between them. The CDR3 has 14 residues. Germline V lookup: CDR1 SGHTA, CDR2 FQGTGA. The CDR3 nucleotides are TGTGCCAGCAGCCCCCAAGGGTTGGGGGATGGCTACACCTTC. Protein: CASSPQGLGDGYTF.

The chain uses TRBV19 and TRBJ2-1; D may match TRBD1 or TRBD2 (5 bases each). Germline V gene sequence: CDR1 LNHDA, CDR2 SQIVND (reference sequence). Trimming cost V 1 base and J 4 bases, with 11 bases left between them. The CDR3 is 15 residues long. The CDR3 DNA is TGTGCCAGTAGTATAGCCGGGGCTAGTTACAATGAGCAGTTCTTC. Its translation is CASSIAGASYNEQFF.

On this clone itself: Distinct nucleotide sequences in the sample also encode this CDR3. The chain combines TRBV7-2 with TRBJ1-2; D ambiguous. This CDR3 comprises 12 residues. Germline V gives CDR1 SGHTA, CDR2 FQGNSA. With 4 bases removed from V and 2 bases from J, the gap between germline ends came to 5 bases. Here the CDR3 reads CASSSLNYGYTF. CDR3 nucleotide sequence: TGTGCCAGCAGCTCACTGAACTATGGCTACACCTTC.

With regard to this clone: One end of the junction varies from germline; a read error may be responsible. The CDR3 protein is CASSSGRTGGNEQFF. The CDR3 DNA is TGTGCTAGCAGTTCCGGTCGGACAGGGGGGAATGAGCAGTTCTTC. The V and J genes are TRBV7-7 and TRBJ2-1; 10 bases are a match to TRBD1. Germline V gene lookup returns CDR1 SSHAT and CDR2 FNYEAQ (reference sequence). The CDR3 runs 15 residues.

J is TRBJ2-7 and V is TRBV5-3; 8 nucleotides match TRBD1. Being an ORF, TRBV5-3 has a function that is uncertain. CDR3 size: 12 residues. The CDR3: CAEKDRVVEQYF. The CDR3 DNA is TGTGCTGAAAAGGACAGGGTGGTCGAGCAGTACTTC.